The 26 T cell receptor beta chains reported below all come from one sample, sequenced in a study of vaccination effects on CD4 cells after COVID-19. Antigen-specific CD4+ T cells expanded by the ViraFEST assay with viral peptide pools were then sequenced. Culturing for around 10 days preceded CD4+ T cell isolation. In the vaccine recipients, nucleocapsid antibodies were negative and there was no prior SARS-CoV-2 infection. Antigens for these TCRs are unknown. The assay was immunoSEQ multiplex PCR, and TCRdb's table has in-frame clones only and misses some. The sample yields 25,000 or so clones, 55% to 75% seen once. Sequenced material: CD4+ T cells from PBMCs cultured with HCoV-OC43 spike peptides, taken before COVID-19 vaccination. Subset here: HCoV-OC43 spike overlapping peptide pool stimulation. The receptors derive from a human donor who received a COVID-19 vaccine.

The chain couples TRBV5-1 to TRBJ2-6; D remains unclear. Looked up from germline, CDR1 is SGHRS and CDR2 is YFSETQ. The CDR3 consists of 15 residues. The V and J ends lost 4 bases and 0 bases respectively, with 8 bases between them. CDR3 sequence reads: CASSQTASGANVLTF. The CDR3 nucleotides are TGCGCCAGCAGCCAAACAGCCTCTGGGGCCAACGTCCTGACTTTC. Supplemented by reference TRBV5-1 and TRBJ2-6, the full variable domain reads KAGVTQTPRYLIKTRGQQVTLSCSPISGHRSVSWYQQTPGQGLQFLFEYFSETQRNKGNFPGRFSGRQFSNSRSEMNVSTLELGDSALYLCASSQTASGANVLTFGAGSRLTVL.

The rearrangement joins TRBV3-1 (or the pseudogene TRBV3-2) to TRBJ2-5; 8 bases are shared with TRBD1. The CDR3 length is 14 residues. The V and J ends lost 4 bases and 1 base, in that order; junction bases with no gene match: 2. CDR1 is LGHDT, CDR2 YNNKEL, per germline (reference sequence). CDR3: CASSPTGVQETQYF. The DNA for the CDR3 is TGTGCCAGCAGCCCGACAGGGGTCCAAGAGACCCAGTACTTC.

The rearrangement uses TRBV5-5 and TRBJ1-5; weak D call: TRBD1 (5 bases). The CDR3 is 16 residues long. The germline V gene has CDR1 SGHKS and CDR2 YYEKEE (reference sequence). V lost 4 bases and J lost 0, with 14 bases in between. The CDR3 protein is CASSPVTASSNQPQHF. The CDR3 bases are TGTGCCAGCAGCCCGGTGACAGCATCTAGCAATCAGCCCCAGCATTTT.

This clone has a handful of counts. The chain uses TRBV3-1 (or the pseudogene TRBV3-2) and TRBJ1-3; unclear D gene. The CDR3 runs to 15 residues. The germline CDR1 and CDR2 sequences are LGHDT and YNNKEL (reference sequence). The V and J ends lost 2 bases and 0 bases respectively, with 8 bases between them. Written as DNA, the CDR3 is TGTGCCAGCAGCCAATCCCCAGCCTCTGGAAACACCATATATTTT. Translation gives CASSQSPASGNTIYF.

This clone occurred a few times. The chain joins TRBV2 to TRBJ1-1, with no clear D. Trimming took 7 bases from V and 6 from J, leaving 9 bases between them. The CDR3 totals 11 residues. CDR1 is SNHLY and CDR2 is FYNNEI in the germline V gene. CDR3 region: CASTIRPEAFF. Here the CDR3 DNA reads TGTGCCAGCACCATCAGGCCTGAAGCTTTCTTT.

V and J are TRBV3-1 (or the pseudogene TRBV3-2) and TRBJ2-1; 13 bases map to TRBD2. Germline assignment: CDR1 LGHDT and CDR2 YNNKEL (reference sequence). The CDR3 consists of 16 residues. Trimming cost V 0 bases and J 6 bases; bases outside gene matches: 2. The CDR3 sequence is CASSQEGTSGVNEQFF. The CDR3 DNA sequence: TGTGCCAGCAGCCAAGAGGGGACTAGCGGGGTCAATGAGCAGTTCTTC.

Only one count was recorded for this clone. The chain employs TRBV12-3 or TRBV12-4 and TRBJ2-7; D is undetermined. This CDR3 has 12 residues. With 5 bases removed from V and 1 base from J, the gap between germline ends came to 6 bases. Written as DNA, the CDR3 is TGTGCCAGCAGTCCCACGTCCTACGAGCAGTACTTC. It codes for CASSPTSYEQYF.

V is TRBV5-1 and J is TRBJ2-3; no clear D. V lost 1 base and J lost 4, with 13 bases in between. Germline assignment: CDR1 SGHRS and CDR2 YFSETQ. The length of the CDR3 is 15 residues. CDR3 sequence (DNA): TGCGCCAGCAGCTTGTTGGGTATGGGCGCAGATACGCAGTATTTT. This translates into CASSLLGMGADTQYF.

The gene calls are TRBV6-5 and TRBJ1-3; D gene uncertain. Germline lookup yields CDR1 MNHEY and CDR2 SVGAGI. The CDR3 runs to 13 residues. V was shortened by 2 bases and J by 4 bases, with 6 bases between the two germline ends. CDR3 sequence: CASSYDLGNTIYF. CDR3 coding DNA: TGTGCCAGCAGTTACGATCTGGGAAACACCATATATTTT.

This chain joins TRBV5-5 and TRBJ2-7; D might be TRBD1 or TRBD2, each matching 6 bases. This CDR3 has 15 amino acids. CDR1 and CDR2 from the germline V gene are SGHKS and YYEKEE (reference sequence). Trimming removed 2 bases at V and 4 bases at J, with 16 bases between. The CDR3 protein is CASSFLGGRGYEQYF. CDR3 coding DNA: TGTGCCAGCAGCTTTTTGGGGGGCCGAGGTTACGAGCAGTACTTC.

The chain joins TRBV10-3 to TRBJ2-2; D is uncertain. From germline, CDR1 is ENHRY and CDR2 SYGVKD. The germline V and J ends were trimmed by 4 bases and 3 bases, with 12 bases remaining between them. CDR3 length equals 15 residues. The CDR3 DNA sequence: TGTGCCATCAGTGTGCAGGTTGGGGACACCGGGGAGCTGTTTTTT. It encodes CAISVQVGDTGELFF.

In the case of this clone: The junction differs from germline at one of its ends, possibly a read error. This chain links TRBV28 with TRBJ1-4, with D possibly matching TRBD1 (5 bases). CDR1 and CDR2 from the germline V gene are MDHEN and SYDVKM. The CDR3 loop spans 13 amino acids. The CDR3 sequence: CASNPPVGQNLLF. CDR3 in DNA: TGTGCCAGCAATCCCCCCGTTGGACAAAACCTTCTTTTT.

This rearrangement joins TRBV7-6 to TRBJ2-3; 7 nucleotides line up with TRBD1. Trimming cost V 2 bases and J 4 bases; bases outside gene matches: 9. The CDR3 length is 16 residues. Germline loops: CDR1 SGHVS, CDR2 FNYEAQ. The CDR3 region is CASSLLQGRAADTQYF. DNA for the CDR3: TGTGCCAGCAGCTTATTACAGGGGAGAGCAGCAGATACGCAGTATTTT.

This clone was recorded only once. This rearrangement joins TRBV3-1 (or the pseudogene TRBV3-2) to TRBJ2-4, with a possible D match to TRBD2 (6 bases). The CDR3 length is 15 residues. Looked up from germline, CDR1 is LGHDT and CDR2 is YNNKEL (reference sequence). V gave up 1 base and J gave up 16 bases, with 23 bases separating them. This CDR3 is CASSQVLGPGLRIYF. The CDR3 DNA reads TGTGCCAGCAGCCAAGTATTAGGACCGGGACTCCGGATATACTTC.

The chain couples TRBV7-2 to TRBJ2-7, with TRBD2 identical over 8 bases. Germline CDR1 reads SGHTA; CDR2 reads FQGNSA. The V gene end was trimmed by 5 bases and the J gene end by 0 bases; junction bases not matched to a gene: 6. CDR3 length: 15 residues. In nucleotides, the CDR3 is TGTGCCAGCAGCAGAACTAGCGGTAGCTCCTACGAGCAGTACTTC. It yields the protein CASSRTSGSSYEQYF.

This clone was seen a handful of times. V is TRBV9 and J is TRBJ2-7; D uncertain. This CDR3 spans 15 amino acids. Germline CDR1 is SGDLS and CDR2 is YYNGEE. The V gene lost 0 bases and the J gene lost 2 bases, with 12 bases spanning the gap. The CDR3 sequence is CASSVGTTDPYEQYF. The CDR3, as DNA: TGTGCCAGCAGCGTAGGGACCACAGACCCCTACGAGCAGTACTTC.

The gene calls are TRBV24-1 and TRBJ2-3; 10 nucleotides agree with TRBD1. This CDR3 is 14 amino acids long. V was pared by 10 bases and J by 2 bases, with 5 bases of the junction left unmatched. Germline values: CDR1 KGHDR, CDR2 SFDVKD. CDR3 coding DNA: TGTGCCACAGCCGGGACAGGGGTCACAGATACGCAGTATTTT. It is translated as CATAGTGVTDTQYF.

The genes are TRBV12-5 and TRBJ2-7; 7 nucleotides agree with TRBD2. The CDR3 is made up of 14 amino acids. After removal of 10 bases from V and 0 bases from J, the junction contained 9 bases not matched to a gene. CDR1 LGHNT and CDR2 FRNRAP come from the germline V gene. CDR3: CATSSSGLSYEQYF. The CDR3 nucleotides are TGTGCTACCAGCTCTAGCGGTCTCTCCTACGAGCAGTACTTC.

The chain carries TRBV24-1 and TRBJ2-3; either TRBD1 or TRBD2 may fit D (5 bases each). The germline V gene has CDR1 KGHDR and CDR2 SFDVKD. The CDR3 is 14 amino acids. Trimming shortened V by 9 bases and J by 4 bases, and 16 bases separated the two germline ends. CDR3 bases: TGTGCCACCTCTGCGTCCATGGGGGCAGATACGCAGTATTTT. Amino acids: CATSASMGADTQYF.

The rearrangement uses TRBV9 and TRBJ1-1; D perhaps matches TRBD1 (6 bases). The CDR3 contains 14 residues. V was trimmed by 4 bases and J by 3 bases, leaving 13 bases between them. Germline V gives CDR1 SGDLS, CDR2 YYNGEE. The CDR3: CASSRDIQYTEAFF. The CDR3, as DNA: TGTGCCAGCAGCCGGGACATTCAGTACACTGAAGCTTTCTTT. The full variable domain, completed using reference TRBV9 and TRBJ1-1, is DSGVTQTPKHLITATGQRVTLRCSPRSGDLSVYWYQQSLDQGLQFLIQYYNGEERAKGNILERFSAQQFPDLHSELNLSSLELGDSALYFCASSRDIQYTEAFFGQGTRLTVV.

The chain is built from TRBV9 and TRBJ2-1; D is unclear. The CDR3 is made up of 15 amino acids. Between the trimmed V and J ends, which lost 0 bases and 0 bases, there was a span of 7 bases. CDR1 SGDLS and CDR2 YYNGEE come from the germline V gene. The CDR3 is CASSVGSTSYNEQFF. CDR3 DNA sequence: TGTGCCAGCAGCGTAGGCTCTACCTCCTACAATGAGCAGTTCTTC.

This clone was detected only once. The chain employs TRBV4-2 and TRBJ2-5; 7 nucleotides agree with TRBD2. The V and J ends lost 1 base and 0 bases, in that order; junction bases with no gene match: 5. Germline V gene data show CDR1 as LGHNA and CDR2 as YNFKEQ. This CDR3 has 16 residues. CDR3 bases: TGTGCCAGCAGCCAAGGCACAGCGGGGCACCAAGAGACCCAGTACTTC. Residues: CASSQGTAGHQETQYF.

The sample holds a few counts of this clone. The chain couples TRBV4-2 to TRBJ2-7, with 7 bases identical to TRBD2. The CDR3 sequence is 17 residues long. Germline-derived CDR1 and CDR2 are LGHNA and YNFKEQ. Trimming cost V 3 bases and J 0 bases; bases outside gene matches: 11. CDR3 sequence reads: CASSQASWGGSSYEQYF. In nucleotides, the CDR3 is TGTGCCAGCAGCCAGGCTTCGTGGGGCGGGAGCTCCTACGAGCAGTACTTC.

The gene calls are TRBV5-1 and TRBJ1-2; tentatively, D is TRBD1 (5 bases). From germline, CDR1 is SGHRS and CDR2 YFSETQ. CDR3 size: 13 residues. Between the trimmed V and J ends, which lost 3 bases and 6 bases, there was a span of 12 bases. Written as DNA, the CDR3 is TGCGCCAGCAGCTCTGCGGGGGGAGATGGCTACACCTTC. Translated, it gives CASSSAGGDGYTF.

The J gene is TRBJ2-5, the V gene TRBV2; maybe TRBD2 (6 bases). The CDR3 is made up of 14 amino acids. V gave up 4 bases and J gave up 5 bases, with 14 bases separating them. Germline V gene sequence: CDR1 SNHLY, CDR2 FYNNEI. Here the CDR3 DNA reads TGTGCCAGCAGTGCAGTCGGGAGAACGGAGACCCAGTACTTC. Its protein product is CASSAVGRTETQYF.

The chain is built from TRBV20-1 and TRBJ2-6, with D unclear. The V end was cut by 3 bases, the J end by 0 bases, with 9 bases between. This CDR3 contains 15 residues. CDR1 is DFQATT and CDR2 is SNEGSKA in the germline V gene (reference sequence). Written as DNA, the CDR3 is TGCAGTGCTAGTGTTGGTGGCTCTGGGGCCAACGTCCTGACTTTC. Its protein product is CSASVGGSGANVLTF.